A single sample gave rise to the 5 T cell receptor beta chains below, sequenced in a study of blood T cell repertoires in COVID-19. The table came from immunoSEQ multiplex PCR; TCRdb's copy has only in-frame clones and leaves some out. The profile shows under 300,000 clones, roughly 86% of them singletons. Material: PBMCs or T cells enriched from blood (not recorded which). All receptors derive from an older woman who had recovered from COVID-19.

As concerns this clone: The junction departs from the called germline gene at one end, perhaps through a read error. V usage is TRBV13 and J usage is TRBJ1-2; D is unresolved. The V gene's germline CDR1 is PRHDT and CDR2 FYEKMQ (reference sequence). This CDR3 is built from 14 residues. For the CDR3, the DNA is TGTGCCAGCAGCGTAGGGTTAAGCCCATATGGCTACACCTTC. It is translated as CASSVGLSPYGYTF.

The chain is built from TRBV19 and TRBJ2-1; 8 bases align to TRBD1. Losses at the gene ends were 1 base for V and 8 bases for J; bases not matched to a gene: 4. Germline V lookup: CDR1 LNHDA, CDR2 SQIVND (reference sequence). CDR3 length: 14 amino acids. CDR3 sequence: CASSIGQGAYEQFF. DNA of the CDR3: TGTGCCAGTAGTATAGGTCAGGGGGCCTATGAGCAGTTCTTC.

The gene calls are TRBV6-4 and TRBJ2-2; tentatively, D is TRBD2 (6 bases). CDR1 MRHNA and CDR2 SNTAGT come from the germline V gene. This CDR3 contains 14 residues. V was trimmed by 6 bases and J by 5 bases, leaving 13 bases between them. CDR3 residues: CASRYSGETGELFF. The CDR3 DNA is TGTGCCAGCAGATATAGCGGAGAGACCGGGGAGCTGTTTTTT.

The CDR3 coding sequence is TGTGCCAGTAAAAACATCGGGGCAGGGGATGAAAAACTGTTTTTT. Protein sequence: CASKNIGAGDEKLFF. The chain links TRBV19 to TRBJ1-4, with D possibly being TRBD1 (6 bases). This CDR3 has 15 amino acids. V lost 7 bases to trimming and J lost 6 bases, with 18 bases between them. Germline assignment: CDR1 LNHDA and CDR2 SQIVND (reference sequence).

The gene calls are TRBV23-1 and TRBJ2-7; 7 bases line up with TRBD2. TRBV23-1 carries the ORF label, with uncertain function. Trimming removed 7 bases from V and 2 bases from J; junction bases left unmatched: 20. The CDR3 spans 18 residues. The CDR3 sequence is CASTDTPSGQNPPYEQYF. CDR3 in DNA: TGCGCCAGCACAGACACCCCTAGCGGCCAGAACCCCCCCTACGAGCAGTACTTC.